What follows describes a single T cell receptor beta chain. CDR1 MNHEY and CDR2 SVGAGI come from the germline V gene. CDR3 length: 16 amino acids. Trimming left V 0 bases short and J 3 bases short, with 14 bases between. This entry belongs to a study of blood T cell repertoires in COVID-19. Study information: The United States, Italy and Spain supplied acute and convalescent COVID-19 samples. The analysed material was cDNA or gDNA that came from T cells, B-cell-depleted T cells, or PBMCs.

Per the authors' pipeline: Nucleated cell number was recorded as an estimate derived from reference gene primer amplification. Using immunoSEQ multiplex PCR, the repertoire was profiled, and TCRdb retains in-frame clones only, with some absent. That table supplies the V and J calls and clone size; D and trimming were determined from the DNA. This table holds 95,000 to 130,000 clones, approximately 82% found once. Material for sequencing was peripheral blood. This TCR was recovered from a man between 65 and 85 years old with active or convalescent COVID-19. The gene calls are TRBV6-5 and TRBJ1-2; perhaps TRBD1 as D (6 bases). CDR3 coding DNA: TGTGCCAGCAGTTACTCGATGTCGGGGGGCGACTATGGCTACACCTTC. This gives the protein CASSYSMSGGDYGYTF.